This T cell receptor (beta chain) was profiled in a study of OX40 agonist ivuxolimab in advanced cancers. The wider study: Cancers in dose escalation were hepatocellular, melanoma, renal cell and head and neck. General study results and limits: Partial responders at 0.1-3.0 mg/kg had among the lowest clonal expansion. Blood T cells, both CD4+ and CD8+, expanded clonally by week 6 at 0.1 to 3.0 mg/kg.

Germline CDR1 SGHTA, CDR2 FQGTGA. The CDR3 extends over 19 amino acids. After removal of 2 bases from V and 1 base from J, the junction contained 14 bases not matched to a gene. Worth noting for this clone: What it binds is not known.

Libraries were prepared by immunoSEQ multiplex PCR; TCRdb keeps only in-frame clonotypes and omits some of them. Of about 35,000 clones in the sample, around 80% were seen once. The chain has TRBV7-3 and TRBJ2-4; 7 nucleotides match TRBD2. This clonotype originated in an adult with an advanced solid tumor such as melanoma, head and neck, liver or kidney cancer. The sequenced sample was CD4+ or CD8+ T cells sorted from blood, obtained in a trial of the OX40 agonist ivuxolimab. In nucleotides, the CDR3 is TGTGCCAGCAGCTTATTTATCCCCCAGGGACTAAACGCCAAAAACATTCAGTACTTC. This sequence encodes CASSLFIPQGLNAKNIQYF.